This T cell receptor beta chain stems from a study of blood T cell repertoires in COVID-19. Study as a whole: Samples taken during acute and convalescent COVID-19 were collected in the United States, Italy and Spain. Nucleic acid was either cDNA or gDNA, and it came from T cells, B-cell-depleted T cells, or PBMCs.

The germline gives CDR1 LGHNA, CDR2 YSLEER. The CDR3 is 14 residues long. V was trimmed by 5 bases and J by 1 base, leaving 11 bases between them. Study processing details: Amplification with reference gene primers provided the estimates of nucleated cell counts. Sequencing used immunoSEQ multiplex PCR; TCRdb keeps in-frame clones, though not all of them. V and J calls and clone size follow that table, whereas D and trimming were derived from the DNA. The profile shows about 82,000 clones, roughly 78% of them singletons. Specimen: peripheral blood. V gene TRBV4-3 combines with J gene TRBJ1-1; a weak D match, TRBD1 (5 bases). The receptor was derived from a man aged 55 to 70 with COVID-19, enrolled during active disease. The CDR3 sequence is CASSRRRANTEAFF. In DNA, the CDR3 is TGCGCCAGCAGCAGACGCAGGGCGAACACTGAAGCTTTCTTT.